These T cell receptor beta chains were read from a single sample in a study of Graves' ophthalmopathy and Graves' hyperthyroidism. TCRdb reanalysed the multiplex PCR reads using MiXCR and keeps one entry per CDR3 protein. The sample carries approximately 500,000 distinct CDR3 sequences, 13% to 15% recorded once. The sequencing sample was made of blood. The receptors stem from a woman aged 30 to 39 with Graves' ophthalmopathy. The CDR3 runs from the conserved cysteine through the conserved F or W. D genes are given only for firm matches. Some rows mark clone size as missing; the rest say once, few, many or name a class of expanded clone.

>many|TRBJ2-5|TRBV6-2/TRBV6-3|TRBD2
TGTGCCAGCAGTTACTCGATTCGCCCTAGCGGGAGGGGACGTCATGAGACCCAGTACTTC
CASSYSIRPSGRGRHETQYF
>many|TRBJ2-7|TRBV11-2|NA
TGTGCCAGCAGCTCCGTACATTGGGAGCAGTACTTC
CASSSVHWEQYF
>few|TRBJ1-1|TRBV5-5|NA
TGTGCCAGCAGCTTGGGTCGGGGGCAGGGGACTGAAGCTTTCTTT
CASSLGRGQGTEAFF
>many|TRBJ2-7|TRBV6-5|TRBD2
TGTGCCAGCAGTTTACATACTAGCGGGGGGGACGAGCAGTACTTC
CASSLHTSGGDEQYF
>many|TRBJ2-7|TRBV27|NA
TGTGCCACCAGGGCCAGTCCCTACGAGCAGTACTTC
CATRASPYEQYF
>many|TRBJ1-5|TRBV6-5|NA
TGTGCCAGCAGTTTGAATGGTTATAGCAATCAGCCCCAGCATTTT
CASSLNGYSNQPQHF
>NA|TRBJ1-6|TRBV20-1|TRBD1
TGCAGTGCTAGAGAACCCGGACAGGGCGGGAATTCACCCCTCCACTTT
CSAREPGQGGNSPLHF
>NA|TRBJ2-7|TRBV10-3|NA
TGTGCCATCAGTGGTACATGGGCCGAGCAGTACTTC
CAISGTWAEQYF
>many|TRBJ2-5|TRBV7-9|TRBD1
TGTGCCAGCAGCTCCACGACAGGGGCCCAAGAGACCCAGTACTTC
CASSSTTGAQETQYF
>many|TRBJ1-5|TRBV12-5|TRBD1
TGTGCTAGTGGTTTGGACCAGGGACAGGGCCTCAATCAGCCCCAGCATTTT
CASGLDQGQGLNQPQHF
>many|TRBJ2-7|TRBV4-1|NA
TGCGCCAGCAGCCCGAAATTAGCCGGGGGAGGAGTAAACTACGAGCAGTACTTC
CASSPKLAGGGVNYEQYF
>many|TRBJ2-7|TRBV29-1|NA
TGCAGCGTTGAGGCGGGGTTTTACGAGCAGTACTTC
CSVEAGFYEQYF
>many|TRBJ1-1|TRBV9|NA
TGTGCCAGCAGCCTCAGACGGGACACTGAAGCTTTCTTT
CASSLRRDTEAFF
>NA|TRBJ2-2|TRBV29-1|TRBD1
TGCATCGCTACGGACAGGGCGGGCACCGGGGAGCTGTTTTTT
CIATDRAGTGELFF
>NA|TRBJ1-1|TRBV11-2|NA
TGTGCCAGCAGCTTAGGTGGGGATGAAGCTTTCTTT
CASSLGGDEAFF
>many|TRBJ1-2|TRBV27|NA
TGTGCCAGCAGTTCCTTCCCAGACTATGGCTACACCTTC
CASSSFPDYGYTF
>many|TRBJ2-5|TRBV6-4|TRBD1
TGTGCCAGCAGTGAGAGAGGGGGCGAAGGGGAGACCCAGTACTTC
CASSERGGEGETQYF
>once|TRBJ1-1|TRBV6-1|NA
TGTGCCAGCAGTGAAATTGGTGGGAACACTGAAGCTTTCTTT
CASSEIGGNTEAFF
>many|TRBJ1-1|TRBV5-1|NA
TGCGCCAGCAGCTTCCGGGACCTGGCGACTGAAGCTTTCTTT
CASSFRDLATEAFF
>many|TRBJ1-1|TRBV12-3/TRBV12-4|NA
TGTGCCAGCAGGATTGGGACATCCCTTGAAGCTTTCTTT
CASRIGTSLEAFF
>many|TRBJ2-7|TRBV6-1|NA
TGTGCCAGTCGTACGGGGCAGGGACGCTCCTACGAGCAGTACTTC
CASRTGQGRSYEQYF
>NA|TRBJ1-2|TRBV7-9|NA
TGTGCCAGCAGCTTAAGCGGGCTGGGGGGCTACACCTTC
CASSLSGLGGYTF
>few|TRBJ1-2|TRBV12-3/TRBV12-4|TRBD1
TGTGCCAGCAGCCCCGGGACAGGGACGGGCGGCTACACCTTC
CASSPGTGTGGYTF
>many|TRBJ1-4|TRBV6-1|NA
TGTGCCAGCAGTGACCAGAGGGGTCCCGATGAAAAACTGTTTTTT
CASSDQRGPDEKLFF
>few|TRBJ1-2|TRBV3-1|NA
TGTGCCAGCAGCCAACTGGGGACGAACTATGGCTACACCTTC
CASSQLGTNYGYTF
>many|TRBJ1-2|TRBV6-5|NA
TGTGCCAGCAGGCCTCGCCCGGAACGAAACTATGGCTACACCTTC
CASRPRPERNYGYTF
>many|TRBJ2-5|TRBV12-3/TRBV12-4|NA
TGTGCCAGCAGGGAAGGCGTGGAGACCCAGTACTTC
CASREGVETQYF
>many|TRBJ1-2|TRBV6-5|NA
TGTGCCAGCAGTTACTCGCCAGGAGTCGGCTATGGCTACACCTTC
CASSYSPGVGYGYTF
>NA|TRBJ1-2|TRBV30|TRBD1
TGTGCCTGGTGGGACAGGGGGCATAACTATGGCTACACCTTC
CAWWDRGHNYGYTF
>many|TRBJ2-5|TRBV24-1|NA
TGTGCCACCAGTCTGGGACCCCAAGAGACCCAGTACTTC
CATSLGPQETQYF
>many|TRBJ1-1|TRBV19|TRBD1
TGTGCCAGTAGTGTCCCGGGACAGCTGATAAACACTGAAGCTTTCTTT
CASSVPGQLINTEAFF
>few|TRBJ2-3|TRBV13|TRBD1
TGTGCCAGCACCCAACACTTCCGGGACAGTACCACAGATACGCAGTATTTT
CASTQHFRDSTTDTQYF
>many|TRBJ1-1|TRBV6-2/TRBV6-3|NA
TGTGCCAGCAGCCCCACGGGGAGGAACACTGAAGCTTTCTTT
CASSPTGRNTEAFF
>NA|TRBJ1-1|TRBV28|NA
TGTGCCAGCAGTTTACTACAGGGCTCTGAAGCTTTCTTT
CASSLLQGSEAFF
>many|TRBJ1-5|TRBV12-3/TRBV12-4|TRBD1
TGTGCCAGCAGGGATAAGGGGGCACGGCAGCCCCAGCATTTT
CASRDKGARQPQHF
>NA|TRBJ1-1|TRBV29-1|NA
TGCAGCGTTGATCAGGGTAAGCCTGAAGCTTTCTTT
CSVDQGKPEAFF
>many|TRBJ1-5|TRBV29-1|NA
TGCAGCGCAGGGGATTTCAATCAGCCCCAGCATTTT
CSAGDFNQPQHF
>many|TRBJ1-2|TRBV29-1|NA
TGCAGCGTCCCCAGACCAAGTGAGGATGGCTACACCTTC
CSVPRPSEDGYTF
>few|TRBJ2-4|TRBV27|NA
TGTGCCAGCACCTCCGGGAACATTCAGTACTTC
CASTSGNIQYF
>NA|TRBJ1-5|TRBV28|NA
TGTGCCAGCAGTTTAGGGCAGGGCGAAACCCAGCCCCAGCATTTT
CASSLGQGETQPQHF
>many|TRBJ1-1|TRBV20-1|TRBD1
TGCAGTGCTAGAGCGTTCCCGGGGACAGGCCCCCGGACTGAAGCTTTCTTT
CSARAFPGTGPRTEAFF
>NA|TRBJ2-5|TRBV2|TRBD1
TGTGCCAGCAGGCGGACAGGGGGCGTGGGGACCCAGTACTTC
CASRRTGGVGTQYF
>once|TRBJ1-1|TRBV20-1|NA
TGCAGTGCTCGGTGGGCAGGTAAAGCTTTCTTT
CSARWAGKAFF
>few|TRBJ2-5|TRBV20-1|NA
TGCAGTGCTAGACCTCTCACAGGCTCCCAAGAGACCCAGTACTTC
CSARPLTGSQETQYF
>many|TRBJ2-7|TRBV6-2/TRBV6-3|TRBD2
TGTGCCAGCAGTTACTCCCGGCGGAATAGCGGGAGGTACGAGCAGTACTTC
CASSYSRRNSGRYEQYF
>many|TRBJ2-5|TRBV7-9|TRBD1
TGTGCCAGCAGTTCCATAACGACAGGGGGAGAGACCCAGTACTTC
CASSSITTGGETQYF
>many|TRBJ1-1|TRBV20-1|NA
TGCAGAGGGACTATCAACACTGAAGCTTTCTTT
CRGTINTEAFF
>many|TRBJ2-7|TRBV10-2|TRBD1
TGCGCCAGCATGGACAGGGTCAGCGAGCAGTACTTC
CASMDRVSEQYF
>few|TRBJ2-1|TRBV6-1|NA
TGTGCCAGCAGTGGGGGCGTCGGGGAGCAGTTCTTC
CASSGGVGEQFF
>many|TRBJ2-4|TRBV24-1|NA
TGTGCCACCAGTGACCAGGTGCCTTTAAACATTCAGTACTTC
CATSDQVPLNIQYF
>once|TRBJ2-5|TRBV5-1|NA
TGCGCCAGCAGCTTGAGGGCCGCAGCTAACCAAGAGACCCAGTACTTC
CASSLRAAANQETQYF
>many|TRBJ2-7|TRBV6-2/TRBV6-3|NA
TGTGCCAGCAGCCTTGAGGACTACGAGCAGTACTTC
CASSLEDYEQYF
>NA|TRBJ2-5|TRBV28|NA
TGTGCCTGTGTGGGCCATGGTCAAGAGACCCAGTACTTC
CACVGHGQETQYF
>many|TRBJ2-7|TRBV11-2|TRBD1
TGTGCCAGCAGCTGGGGACAGGGCGCCGAGCAGTACTTC
CASSWGQGAEQYF
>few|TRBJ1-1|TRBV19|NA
TGTGCCAGTAGTATAGCGGTAGAAGCTTTCTTT
CASSIAVEAFF
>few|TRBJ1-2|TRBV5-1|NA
TGCGCCAGCAGCTTGGTGGGCGATAACTATGGCTACACCTTC
CASSLVGDNYGYTF
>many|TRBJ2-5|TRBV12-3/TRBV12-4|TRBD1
TGTGCCAGCAGTGGAGGACAGGGGGCGGCCCTCCAAGAGACCCAGTACTTC
CASSGGQGAALQETQYF
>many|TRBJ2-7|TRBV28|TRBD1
TGTGCCAGCAGTTACGAGACAGGGGAGATTTCCTACGAGCAGTACTTC
CASSYETGEISYEQYF
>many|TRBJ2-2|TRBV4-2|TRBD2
TGTGCCAGCAGCCAAGACAGGACTAGCGGGAGTGGGACCGGGGAGCTGTTTTTT
CASSQDRTSGSGTGELFF
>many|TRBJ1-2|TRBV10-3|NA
TGTGCCATCAGGCAAGGGACGGACTATGGCTACACCTTC
CAIRQGTDYGYTF